One T cell receptor beta chain is described in this entry. This clone showed up just a few times. What antigen it recognizes has not been identified. Nothing much larger sits one base from this clone, and base qualities are not available. This entry belongs to a study of regulatory dendritic cells for organ transplantation (dated by TCRdb to the late 2010s). Background on the whole study: The TCRbeta repertoires of sorted naive and memory CD4+ and CD8+ T cells were sequenced before and after allostimulation with regulatory or mature dendritic cells. Study-level results and caveats: In both subjects, allostimulation led to expansion of memory CD8+ clones, though the expansion induced by regulatory dendritic cells appeared to be more limited than that induced by mature dendritic cells. Among the resting subsets, the most alloreactive TCR clonotypes were found in memory CD8+ T cells. Only a couple of subjects were sequenced, and the authors noted considerable between-individual heterogeneity in the alloreactive memory CD8+ T cell pool. Highly diverse repertoires were observed in naive CD4+ and CD8+ T cells, whereas lower diversity was observed in memory cells, and the most oligoclonal repertoires were found in memory CD8+ cells.

TCRbeta CDR3 regions were amplified by multiplexed two-step PCR using Vbeta-specific forward primers and Jbeta-specific reverse primers. The TCRbeta libraries were sequenced on an Illumina instrument via the immunoSEQ service. As for how the authors treated the data: IMGT annotation was used to assign V, D and J genes, and synthetic CDR3 analogues were used to correct the counts for multiplex PCR bias. In the immunoSEQ Analyzer, repertoire clonality was calculated as one minus the normalized Shannon entropy. Clonal expansion was defined by Fisher's exact test with Benjamini-Hochberg false discovery rate control, using two-tailed P<0.01. What TCRdb holds here is the immuneACCESS table cut down to in-frame rearrangements. Part of the clones is not present; checked against another copy, under half of the missing clones reflect an unresolved V gene, and the others are unexplained. From that table come the V and J calls and clone size; the DNA was used to work out D and trimming. The sample data list about 34,000 clones, and 85% to 90% of these were observed just once. Under 0.075% of the sample rests with the top ten.

FACS was used to sort naive T cells as CD45RA+ cells and memory T cells as CD45RO+ CD4+ or CD8+ cells. T cells for TCR sequencing came from two healthy control subjects. Unstimulated sorted T cell subsets were used as baseline controls for the mixed lymphocyte reactions. Genomic DNA was extracted with the Qiagen DNeasy Blood & Tissue Kit. V was cut back by 0 bases and J by 7 bases, leaving a gap of 17 bases between them. Based on the germline V gene, the CDR1 and CDR2 sequences are SGHRS and YFSETQ. Including the terminal cysteine and phenylalanine, the CDR3 comprises 15 residues. Just CDR3 DNA is preserved here, 45 bases in frame from base 1.

This chain is built from TRBV5-1 and TRBJ2-7, with the identity of the D gene unclear. Material: naive CD4+ T cells from blood. The sample's cell subset or site label, in plain terms: CD45RA+ naive T cells. The receptor was isolated from a human donor in good health. The base sequence is TGCGCCAGCAGCTTGGGGGCGGCCCACGAGAAGGAGCAGTACTTC. This yields the protein CASSLGAAHEKEQYF.